One sample yielded the 30 T cell receptor beta chains listed below, sequenced in a study of blood T cells in healthy people across ages. A second about 7 to 12 cycle PCR used barcoded and J-beta primers. TCRdb passed the 5' RACE reads through MiXCR, listing each CDR3 protein once. The sample holds some 760,000 distinct CDR3 sequences; approximately 25% are singletons and the top ten take around 3.6%. Another study also made use of these data, one on T cells of mothers and their children.

The sample taken for sequencing was blood. The source of these receptors is a boy aged 10-17 years in good health.

The chain joins TRBV29-1 to TRBJ1-1, with D tentatively TRBD1 (5 bases). The V gene lost 3 bases and the J gene lost 3 bases, with 11 bases spanning the gap. The CDR3 sequence is 13 residues long. Germline V gene sequence: CDR1 SQVTM, CDR2 ANQGSEA. This CDR3 is CSVERGTDTEAFF. In DNA form, the CDR3 reads TGCAGCGTTGAGAGGGGTACGGACACTGAAGCTTTCTTT.

CDR3 DNA sequence: TGTGCCAGCACCTTGAGCCCGACGGCCACAGATACGCAGTATTTT. Its protein product is CASTLSPTATDTQYF. The chain carries TRBV28 and TRBJ2-3; D uncertain. Trimming took off 7 bases at V and 2 bases at J, with 16 bases between the two ends. CDR3 length equals 15 residues. Germline lookup yields CDR1 MDHEN and CDR2 SYDVKM.

This clonotype was seen repeatedly, ten times or more. The rearrangement links TRBV6-2 or TRBV6-3 to TRBJ1-5; 7 bases map to TRBD1. V dropped 8 bases and J dropped 7; count of bases not matched to a gene: 20. CDR1 and CDR2 (germline): MNHEY, SVGEGT. The CDR3 extends over 17 amino acids. CDR3 region: CASARGSRDRSTQPQHF. The CDR3 region has the DNA TGTGCCAGCGCCCGAGGGTCGCGGGACAGAAGTACGCAGCCCCAGCATTTT.

This clonotype was picked up a small number of times. The V gene is TRBV28, the J gene TRBJ2-4; 8 bases are a match to TRBD1. The ends lost 7 bases at V and 0 bases at J; junction bases unmatched: 11. Germline CDR1 MDHEN, CDR2 SYDVKM. This CDR3 is built from 17 residues. The CDR3 here is CASTPRDRNLAKNIQYF. CDR3 nucleotides: TGTGCCAGCACACCACGGGACAGGAACCTAGCCAAAAACATTCAGTACTTC.

This clonotype was seen ten or more times. The chain links TRBV10-3 to TRBJ2-7; 14 bases map to TRBD2. The CDR3 spans 18 residues. V shed 6 bases and J 3 bases; nucleotides not matched to a gene: 13. Germline V gene lookup returns CDR1 ENHRY and CDR2 SYGVKD. The DNA of the CDR3 is TGTGCCATCAGGGGTGGGGTGGGGACTAGCGGGAGTAACTACGAGCAGTACTTC. Translation: CAIRGGVGTSGSNYEQYF.

This chain links TRBV20-1 with TRBJ1-1; D gene ambiguous. The CDR3 has 13 residues. V was shortened by 3 bases and J by 1 base, with 9 bases between the two germline ends. The germline CDR1 and CDR2 sequences are DFQATT and SNEGSKA (reference sequence). CDR3 DNA: TGCAGTGCTAGCCCCATGAAGAACACTGAAGCTTTCTTT. It yields the protein CSASPMKNTEAFF.

This clonotype appeared a few times. The chain is built from TRBV29-1 and TRBJ2-2, with 10 nucleotides matching TRBD1. The CDR3 is made up of 15 amino acids. Germline values: CDR1 SQVTM, CDR2 ANQGSEA. The junction had 6 bases not matched to a gene; V was cut back by 2 bases and J by 6 bases. CDR3 protein: CSVESADRGAGELFF. CDR3 DNA sequence: TGCAGCGTTGAAAGTGCGGACAGGGGGGCCGGGGAGCTGTTTTTT.

CDR3 sequence (DNA): TGCAGTGCTAGGACAAGCTACAATGAGCAGTTCTTC. Protein product: CSARTSYNEQFF. The chain links TRBV20-1 to TRBJ2-1; no clear D. Germline V gives CDR1 DFQATT, CDR2 SNEGSKA (reference sequence). The CDR3 length is 12 residues. V was cut by 3 bases and J by 3 bases, with 6 bases left in between.

A few counts support this clonotype. The rearrangement uses TRBV20-1 and TRBJ2-5, with D possibly being TRBD1 (6 bases). The DNA end is a closer match to TRBJ2-7, so the J assignment may be wrong. The CDR3 has 12 amino acids. Germline V gives CDR1 DFQATT, CDR2 SNEGSKA (reference sequence). The CDR3: CSLYTGTYEQYF. The CDR3 nucleotides are TGCAGCCTTTATACAGGGACCTACGAGCAGTACTTC.

The chain has TRBV28 and TRBJ2-6, with a weak D call TRBD1 (7 bases). CDR3 length equals 17 residues. Germline values: CDR1 MDHEN, CDR2 SYDVKM. V was cut by 5 bases and J by 0 bases, with 14 bases left in between. CDR3 protein: CASSTWRGPSGANVLTF. As DNA, the CDR3 is TGTGCCAGCAGTACTTGGAGGGGGCCCTCTGGGGCCAACGTCCTGACTTTC.

Only a few counts were recorded for this clonotype. The V gene is TRBV30, the J gene TRBJ1-4, with a tentative D call TRBD1 (6 bases). The CDR3 runs 13 residues. Germline CDR1 GTSNPN, CDR2 SVGIG (reference sequence). V shed 7 bases and J shed 3 bases, with 12 bases lying between them. The CDR3 nucleotides read TGTGCCTTACAGGGTTGGGCTAATGAAAAACTGTTTTTT. It specifies CALQGWANEKLFF.

This clonotype was seen more than once but under ten times. The V call is TRBV7-6, the J call TRBJ2-1, with D perhaps matching TRBD1 (5 bases). The CDR3 has 17 amino acids. Germline-derived CDR1 and CDR2 are SGHVS and FNYEAQ. Trimming removed 5 bases from V and 0 bases from J, with 17 bases in between. For the CDR3, the DNA is TGTGCCAGCAGCCCACGTTTTGGGGCGAGCTCCTACAATGAGCAGTTCTTC. This translates into CASSPRFGASSYNEQFF.

This clonotype was recorded once. The chain uses TRBV9 and TRBJ2-5; 11 bases map to TRBD2. The CDR3 contains 16 residues. The ends lost 1 base at V and 3 bases at J; junction bases unmatched: 5. Germline loops: CDR1 SGDLS, CDR2 YYNGEE. This CDR3 is CASSVLGTSGKETQYF. The CDR3 nucleotides read TGTGCCAGCAGCGTATTAGGGACTAGCGGAAAAGAGACCCAGTACTTC.

CDR3 nucleotides: TGCAGTGCTTACAGGGGGGGGGCCAAAAACATTCAGTACTTC. Translating gives CSAYRGGAKNIQYF. This chain connects TRBV20-1 to TRBJ2-4; possible D gene TRBD1, 8 bases. Trimming took off 5 bases at V and 1 base at J, with 12 bases between the two ends. This CDR3 is built from 14 residues. CDR1 is DFQATT and CDR2 is SNEGSKA in the germline V gene (reference sequence).

This clonotype has a handful of counts. The chain links TRBV27 to TRBJ2-7, with D possibly TRBD2 on 5 matching bases. Trimming removed 4 bases from V and 3 bases from J, with 10 bases in between. Germline CDR1 and CDR2: MNHEY and SMNVEV (reference sequence). This CDR3 contains 13 residues. This chain's CDR3 is CASSWTPRYEQYF. The CDR3 DNA is TGTGCCAGCAGTTGGACTCCACGCTACGAGCAGTACTTC.

This clonotype has just a few counts. The rearrangement links TRBV29-1 to TRBJ1-2; D remains unclear. V lost 1 base and J 5 bases, leaving 14 bases between the germline ends. Looked up from germline, CDR1 is SQVTM and CDR2 is ANQGSEA. The CDR3 covers 14 residues. The CDR3 protein is CSVEVEGRPYGYTF. DNA for the CDR3: TGCAGCGTTGAAGTTGAAGGGCGGCCATATGGCTACACCTTC.

This clonotype was observed a handful of times. The V and J genes are TRBV6-6 and TRBJ2-7; 7 nucleotides line up with TRBD1. V trimming: 10 bases; J trimming: 5 bases; junction bases outside the gene matches: 5. Germline values: CDR1 MNHNY, CDR2 SVGAGI (reference sequence). The CDR3 covers 11 residues. This CDR3 is CATTTGNEQYF. The DNA for the CDR3 is TGTGCCACGACGACAGGGAACGAGCAGTACTTC.

There are a few counts of this clonotype. The rearrangement links TRBV5-1 to TRBJ2-5, with D tentatively TRBD1 or TRBD2 (5 bases each). The J call is doubtful: the DNA matches TRBJ2-1 better. The V gene's germline CDR1 is SGHRS and CDR2 YFSETQ. CDR3 length: 17 amino acids. For the CDR3, the DNA is TGCGCCAGCAGCTTGTATTTGGGGGATAAGCCAGGCGATGAGCAGTTCTTC. It encodes CASSLYLGDKPGDEQFF.

This clonotype was found a few times. The chain combines TRBV7-2 with TRBJ1-3, with 8 bases identical to TRBD1. The CDR3 loop spans 16 amino acids. CDR1 is SGHTA, CDR2 FQGNSA, per germline. Germline trimming cut 5 bases from V and 7 bases from J; bases unmatched to any gene: 13. This CDR3 reads CASSQLLGQGINTIYF. CDR3 bases: TGTGCCAGCAGCCAGCTGTTAGGACAGGGAATCAACACCATATATTTT. The complete variable domain, with remaining parts taken from reference TRBV7-2 and TRBJ1-3, reads GAGVSQSPSNKVTEKGKDVELRCDPISGHTALYWYRQSLGQGLEFLIYFQGNSAPDKSGLPSDRFSAERTGGSVSTLTIQRTQQEDSAVYLCASSQLLGQGINTIYFGEGSWLTVV.

This clonotype was counted only a few times. The V gene is TRBV4-1, the J gene TRBJ2-5; the match to TRBD2 covers 8 bases. The CDR3 length is 15 residues. Germline loops: CDR1 MGHRA, CDR2 YSYEKL. Germline trimming cut 8 bases from V and 5 bases from J; bases unmatched to any gene: 13. CDR3 sequence: CASRASGRNYETQYF. In DNA, the CDR3 is TGCGCCAGCCGAGCTAGCGGGCGAAATTATGAGACCCAGTACTTC.

This clonotype was seen many times. The chain has TRBV4-3 and TRBJ2-2, with D hard to call. CDR3 length: 14 amino acids. Germline CDR1 and CDR2: LGHNA and YSLEER. V gave up 1 base and J gave up 6 bases, with 9 bases separating them. CDR3 bases: TGCGCCAGCAGCCAAGTGTTAGCAGCCGGGGAGCTGTTTTTT. It specifies CASSQVLAAGELFF.

The CDR3 is CASSRGQGSPLHF. The CDR3 coding sequence is TGTGCCAGCAGCAGGGGGCAAGGTTCACCCCTCCACTTT. V and J are TRBV11-2 and TRBJ1-6; 7 nucleotides line up with TRBD1. The J segment lost 9 bases and the V segment lost 5 bases, leaving 4 bases of the junction unmatched. CDR3 length: 13 amino acids. The germline V gene encodes CDR1 SGHAT and CDR2 FQNNGV.

The chain is built from TRBV28 and TRBJ2-3; TRBD2 matches 7 bases. Germline lookup yields CDR1 MDHEN and CDR2 SYDVKM. Trimming removed 1 base from V and 0 bases from J; junction bases left unmatched: 4. CDR3 size: 16 residues. In nucleotides, the CDR3 is TGTGCCAGCAGTTTATATGCTAGCGGAAGCACAGATACGCAGTATTTT. This sequence encodes CASSLYASGSTDTQYF. Using reference TRBV28 and TRBJ2-3 for the parts outside the CDR3, the full variable domain is DVKVTQSSRYLVKRTGEKVFLECVQDMDHENMFWYRQDPGLGLRLIYFSYDVKMKEKGDIPEGYSVSREKKERFSLILESASTNQTSMYLCASSLYASGSTDTQYFGPGTRLTVL.

J is TRBJ2-7 and V is TRBV6-2 or TRBV6-3; D might be TRBD2 (5 bases). Trimming left V 4 bases short and J 5 bases short, with 12 bases between. There are 13 residues in the CDR3. Germline CDR1 reads MNHEY; CDR2 reads SVGEGT. The chain's CDR3 is CASSSGKFNEQYF. The CDR3 DNA sequence: TGTGCCAGCAGTTCGGGGAAGTTTAACGAGCAGTACTTC.

The chain has TRBV27 and TRBJ2-7, with D unresolved. The J call may be wrong; the DNA end is better matched by TRBJ2-1. The germline V gene has CDR1 MNHEY and CDR2 SMNVEV (reference sequence). This CDR3 is built from 15 residues. CDR3 region: CASSPDPRDYNEQFF. The CDR3 coding sequence is TGTGCCAGCAGTCCGGACCCTAGAGACTACAATGAGCAGTTCTTC.

V gene TRBV9 combines with J gene TRBJ2-5; D ambiguous. The germline gives CDR1 SGDLS, CDR2 YYNGEE. V was trimmed by 0 bases and J by 2 bases, leaving 14 bases between them. The CDR3 is 16 residues long. The CDR3 is CASSVAPLGPQETQYF. CDR3 in DNA: TGTGCCAGCAGCGTAGCCCCCCTGGGTCCACAAGAGACCCAGTACTTC. The whole variable domain, remainder taken from reference TRBV9 and TRBJ2-5, is DSGVTQTPKHLITATGQRVTLRCSPRSGDLSVYWYQQSLDQGLQFLIQYYNGEERAKGNILERFSAQQFPDLHSELNLSSLELGDSALYFCASSVAPLGPQETQYFGPGTRLLVL.

The genes are TRBV29-1 and TRBJ2-4, with 10 bases identical to TRBD1. There are 18 residues in the CDR3. The ends lost 3 bases at V and 2 bases at J; junction bases unmatched: 13. CDR1 and CDR2 (germline): SQVTM, ANQGSEA. As DNA, the CDR3 is TGCAGCGTTGAGTTGGTGACAGGGGGCCCTCTGACCAAAAACATTCAGTACTTC. This encodes CSVELVTGGPLTKNIQYF.

The genes are TRBV24-1 and TRBJ2-1; D unclear. The CDR3 is 21 amino acids. Trimming stripped 3 bases from V and 2 bases from J, with 28 bases between. The germline V gene encodes CDR1 KGHDR and CDR2 SFDVKD. In DNA, the CDR3 is TGTGCCACCAGTGATCCCGGACGGATCGGACCAAACCCTACGCCCTACAATGAGCAGTTCTTC. Translating it yields CATSDPGRIGPNPTPYNEQFF.

The chain is built from TRBV12-3 or TRBV12-4 and TRBJ2-5; D is possibly TRBD1 or TRBD2 (6 bases each). The CDR3 consists of 14 residues. The V gene lost 7 bases and the J gene lost 9 bases, with 21 bases spanning the gap. This chain's CDR3 is CASKVGGSSGAQYF. The DNA of the CDR3 is TGTGCCAGCAAGGTGGGGGGCTCCTCAGGGGCCCAGTACTTC.

The rearrangement links TRBV4-3 to TRBJ1-1; D gene unclear. The CDR3 is 16 residues long. The germline V and J ends were trimmed by 0 bases and 0 bases, with 11 bases remaining between them. Germline values: CDR1 LGHNA, CDR2 YSLEER. The CDR3 region is CASSQDRVGLNTEAFF. DNA of the CDR3: TGCGCCAGCAGCCAAGATCGGGTGGGTCTGAACACTGAAGCTTTCTTT.